One and the same sample provided the 27 T cell receptor beta chains below, sequenced in a study of early T cells in non-severe SARS-CoV-2 infection. One entry per CDR3 protein results from TCRdb running MiXCR on the 5' RACE reads. The table includes tens of thousands of distinct CDR3 sequences, 10% to 15% detected once. Sequenced input: whole blood. These receptors were taken from an adult who was a healthcare worker with PCR-confirmed SARS-CoV-2 infection or an uninfected control (not recorded which).

This clonotype occurred many times. This chain uses TRBV7-2 with TRBJ2-5; D uncertain. CDR1 and CDR2 from the germline V gene are SGHTA and FQGNSA. V was shortened by 1 base and J by 1 base, with 4 bases between the two germline ends. The CDR3 is made up of 13 amino acids. Here the CDR3 reads CASSLGFQETQYF. The CDR3 DNA sequence: TGTGCCAGCAGCTTAGGCTTCCAAGAGACCCAGTACTTC. Supplemented by reference TRBV7-2 and TRBJ2-5, the full variable domain reads GAGVSQSPSNKVTEKGKDVELRCDPISGHTALYWYRQSLGQGLEFLIYFQGNSAPDKSGLPSDRFSAERTGGSVSTLTIQRTQQEDSAVYLCASSLGFQETQYFGPGTRLLVL.

This clonotype was seen at least ten times. The rearrangement links TRBV20-1 to TRBJ2-7, with D possibly TRBD2 on 5 matching bases. The CDR3 is 11 amino acids. Trimming left V 3 bases short and J 5 bases short, with 8 bases between. Germline lookup yields CDR1 DFQATT and CDR2 SNEGSKA (reference sequence). CDR3 coding DNA: TGCAGTGCTAGCAAGAGGGACGAGCAGTACTTC. Its protein is CSASKRDEQYF.

This clonotype has at least ten counts. The rearrangement links TRBV6-2 or TRBV6-3 to TRBJ2-1, with a weak D call TRBD1 (6 bases). There are 13 residues in the CDR3. The V and J ends lost 11 bases and 2 bases respectively, with 13 bases between them. Germline-derived CDR1 and CDR2 are MNHEY and SVGEGT. The CDR3, as DNA: TGTGCCGCGTGGGGGCCCCCCTACAATGAGCAGTTCTTC. This codes for CAAWGPPYNEQFF.

This clonotype was counted between two and nine times. CDR3 sequence reads: CASSERTRQETQYF. CDR3 sequence (DNA): TGCGCCAGCAGTGAAAGGACTAGGCAAGAGACCCAGTACTTC. The J gene is TRBJ2-5, the V gene TRBV10-2, with 7 bases lining up with TRBD2. Germline assignment: CDR1 WSHSY and CDR2 SAAADI. The CDR3 contains 14 residues. V gave up 3 bases and J gave up 2 bases; unmatched junction bases: 3.

There are many counts of this clonotype. The V and J genes are TRBV12-3 or TRBV12-4 and TRBJ2-7; D tentatively fits TRBD1 or TRBD2 (5 bases each). V shed 5 bases and J shed 3 bases, with 11 bases lying between them. CDR3 length equals 13 residues. CDR3 residues: CASSDWDGYEQYF. CDR3 nucleotide sequence: TGTGCCAGCAGTGACTGGGACGGCTACGAGCAGTACTTC.

The CDR3 coding sequence is TGTGCCAGTAGGAACTATGGACCTAATCAGCCCCAGCATTTT. Its translation: CASRNYGPNQPQHF. The chain carries TRBV19 and TRBJ1-5, with no clear D. The germline gives CDR1 LNHDA, CDR2 SQIVND (reference sequence). The CDR3 loop spans 14 amino acids. V lost 6 bases to trimming and J lost 4 bases, with 13 bases between them.

The chain recombines TRBV5-5 with TRBJ2-5, with D perhaps assigned TRBD1 or TRBD2 (7 bases each). V was shortened by 4 bases and J by 5 bases, with 18 bases between the two germline ends. CDR3 length: 15 amino acids. Germline CDR1 and CDR2: SGHKS and YYEKEE (reference sequence). As DNA, the CDR3 is TGTGCCAGCAGCACACTAGCGAGGGGGCCGGAGACCCAGTACTTC. It is translated as CASSTLARGPETQYF.

This clonotype was recorded a few times. The CDR3 DNA follows: TGTGCCAGCAGACCGACGGTTAGCAACACCGGGGAGCTGTTTTTT. Protein sequence: CASRPTVSNTGELFF. The genes are TRBV11-2 and TRBJ2-2; D remains unclear. The length of the CDR3 is 15 residues. CDR1 is SGHAT and CDR2 is FQNNGV in the germline V gene. The V gene lost 6 bases and the J gene lost 2 bases, with 13 bases spanning the gap.

The chain combines TRBV6-5 with TRBJ2-5, with 7 positions matching TRBD2. There are 14 residues in the CDR3. Germline V gene lookup returns CDR1 MNHEY and CDR2 SVGAGI. Trimming removed 6 bases from V and 0 bases from J; junction bases left unmatched: 4. CDR3 loop: CASRAGGYQETQYF. The CDR3 nucleotides are TGTGCCAGCAGGGCCGGGGGGTACCAAGAGACCCAGTACTTC.

This clonotype occurred a few times. V gene TRBV12-3 or TRBV12-4 combines with J gene TRBJ2-2; 9 bases agree with TRBD2. Trimming took 7 bases from V and 4 from J; bases not matched to a gene: 4. There are 14 residues in the CDR3. CDR3 in amino acids: CASTASGATGELFF. CDR3 sequence (DNA): TGTGCCAGCACAGCTAGCGGGGCCACCGGGGAGCTGTTTTTT.

This clonotype was seen repeatedly, ten times or more. V and J are TRBV5-1 and TRBJ2-2; the match to TRBD1 covers 7 bases. Trimming cost V 6 bases and J 6 bases; bases outside gene matches: 14. CDR3 length: 16 amino acids. CDR1 and CDR2 (germline): SGHRS, YFSETQ. CDR3 protein: CASTHGTVIYAGELFF. For the CDR3, the DNA is TGCGCCAGCACCCATGGGACAGTCATTTACGCCGGGGAGCTGTTTTTT. The variable domain in full, completed from reference TRBV5-1 and TRBJ2-2, reads KAGVTQTPRYLIKTRGQQVTLSCSPISGHRSVSWYQQTPGQGLQFLFEYFSETQRNKGNFPGRFSGRQFSNSRSEMNVSTLELGDSALYLCASTHGTVIYAGELFFGEGSRLTVL.

This clonotype showed up many times. This sequence joins TRBV2 and TRBJ2-2; no firm D call. Trimming took 7 bases from V and 5 from J, leaving 8 bases between them. Germline V lookup: CDR1 SNHLY, CDR2 FYNNEI. The CDR3 loop spans 12 amino acids. CDR3 residues: CASTGETGELFF. The CDR3 DNA is TGTGCCAGCACCGGAGAAACCGGGGAGCTGTTTTTT.

This clonotype has a count of ten or more. The V call is TRBV20-1, the J call TRBJ2-2, with D perhaps matching TRBD1 (5 bases). This CDR3 is 13 amino acids long. V was trimmed by 6 bases and J by 1 base, leaving 9 bases between them. Germline V gene sequence: CDR1 DFQATT, CDR2 SNEGSKA (reference sequence). CDR3 nucleotide sequence: TGCAGTGCCTCGACAGTGAACACCGGGGAGCTGTTTTTT. Amino acid sequence: CSASTVNTGELFF.

This clonotype was counted ten times or more. The chain combines TRBV14 with TRBJ2-5; possible D gene TRBD1, 5 bases. Germline V gives CDR1 SGHDN, CDR2 FVKESK. This CDR3 is 15 amino acids long. V was cut by 3 bases and J by 6 bases, with 17 bases left in between. CDR3 sequence reads: CASSHRTIGVKTQYF. The CDR3 DNA reads as TGTGCCAGCAGCCATAGGACGATAGGGGTGAAGACCCAGTACTTC.

This clonotype has ten or more counts. The chain employs TRBV20-1 and TRBJ1-5; no definite D call. Germline lookup yields CDR1 DFQATT and CDR2 SNEGSKA (reference sequence). Trimming took 3 bases from V and 1 from J, leaving 13 bases between them. This CDR3 is 15 amino acids long. Here the CDR3 reads CSASPGFRSNQPQHF. The DNA for the CDR3 is TGCAGTGCTAGCCCGGGGTTTCGAAGCAATCAGCCCCAGCATTTT.

This clonotype was seen ten or more times. This chain joins TRBV6-2 or TRBV6-3 and TRBJ2-2; possibly TRBD1 for D (6 bases). Deletions cut 2 bases from V and 2 bases from J, with 12 bases between. Germline loops: CDR1 MNHEY, CDR2 SVGEGT. The CDR3 is made up of 16 amino acids. CDR3 sequence (DNA): TGTGCCAGCAGTTACCGCCAGGGGTATAACACCGGGGAGCTGTTTTTT. Translation gives CASSYRQGYNTGELFF.

This clonotype was counted only a few times. Germline and junction disagree at one end, which may indicate a read error. V and J are TRBV5-1 and TRBJ2-1, with D unresolved. Germline V CDR1 and CDR2: SGHRS, YFSETQ. The CDR3 extends over 14 amino acids. The CDR3 spells CASNLGNSYNEQFF. DNA of the CDR3: TGCGCCAGCAACTTGGGCAATTCCTACAATGAGCAGTTCTTC.

In this sample, this clonotype turned up many times. In DNA form, the CDR3 reads TGTGCCAGTAGTCTGGGGACCGACTCGGGCAATGAGCAGTTCTTC. Encoded protein: CASSLGTDSGNEQFF. This rearrangement joins TRBV19 to TRBJ2-1; D tentatively fits TRBD1 or TRBD2 (5 bases each). CDR1 and CDR2 from the germline V gene are LNHDA and SQIVND (reference sequence). V lost 5 bases and J 6 bases, leaving 17 bases between the germline ends. This CDR3 is 15 amino acids long.

This clonotype was seen only a few times. The chain employs TRBV20-1 and TRBJ2-7; D not certain. CDR1 and CDR2 from the germline V gene are DFQATT and SNEGSKA (reference sequence). The CDR3 length is 14 residues. V gave up 4 bases and J gave up 7 bases, with 20 bases separating them. This CDR3 reads CSATSTGPRYEQYF. The CDR3, as DNA: TGCAGTGCTACCTCCACCGGGCCGAGGTATGAGCAGTACTTC.

This clonotype showed up many times. CDR3 DNA sequence: TGCAGTGCTAGAGCCTACCGGACAGGCCCACATAGCAATCAGCCCCAGCATTTT. Residues: CSARAYRTGPHSNQPQHF. The chain has TRBV20-1 and TRBJ1-5, with 7 positions matching TRBD1. After removal of 1 base from V and 0 bases from J, the junction contained 12 bases not matched to a gene. The length of the CDR3 is 18 residues. CDR1 and CDR2 from the germline V gene are DFQATT and SNEGSKA (reference sequence).

This clonotype showed up many times. The chain joins TRBV3-1 to TRBJ2-7; no clear D gene. V was clipped by 5 bases and J by 3 bases, with 17 bases between them. The CDR3 loop spans 15 amino acids. The V gene's germline CDR1 is LGHDT and CDR2 YNNKEL (reference sequence). The CDR3 here is CASSELPGPNYEQYF. DNA for the CDR3: TGTGCCAGCAGCGAACTTCCGGGTCCTAACTACGAGCAGTACTTC.

This clonotype appeared many times. CDR3 DNA sequence: TGCGCCAGCAGCTTGGAACTTAGCGCCTACGAGCAGTACTTC. It codes for CASSLELSAYEQYF. V and J are TRBV5-1 and TRBJ2-7, with D perhaps TRBD2 (5 bases). CDR3 length equals 14 residues. Trimming shortened V by 0 bases and J by 2 bases, and 9 bases separated the two germline ends. The germline gives CDR1 SGHRS, CDR2 YFSETQ.

This clonotype was detected a few times. This sequence joins TRBV19 and TRBJ1-3; 9 nucleotides match TRBD1. J lost 0 bases, V lost 8 bases, and 8 bases had no gene match. This CDR3 has 16 residues. CDR1 is LNHDA and CDR2 is SQIVND in the germline V gene (reference sequence). The CDR3 spells CASGTGRHYSGNTIYF. The CDR3 DNA is TGTGCCAGTGGGACAGGGCGCCACTACTCTGGAAACACCATATATTTT.

The sample holds many counts of this clonotype. V usage is TRBV19 and J usage is TRBJ2-1; D is uncertain. Per the germline V gene, CDR1 is LNHDA and CDR2 is SQIVND (reference sequence). The CDR3 is 13 residues long. V was trimmed by 3 bases and J by 4 bases, leaving 7 bases between them. CDR3 coding DNA: TGTGCCAGTAGTATCTTAGATTACAATGAGCAGTTCTTC. It encodes CASSILDYNEQFF.

This clonotype was observed many times. CDR3 sequence reads: CSARPSSGGFGGELFF. The CDR3 DNA follows: TGCAGTGCTAGACCCTCTAGCGGGGGGTTCGGCGGGGAGCTGTTTTTT. This rearrangement joins TRBV20-1 to TRBJ2-2; 11 nucleotides align to TRBD2. Germline CDR1 is DFQATT and CDR2 is SNEGSKA (reference sequence). This CDR3 is built from 16 residues. V dropped 2 bases and J dropped 7; count of bases not matched to a gene: 9.

The sample holds many counts of this clonotype. J is TRBJ2-5 and V is TRBV6-1; D may be TRBD2 (5 bases). Per the germline V gene, CDR1 is MNHNS and CDR2 is SASEGT. CDR3 size: 14 residues. Trimming removed 7 bases from V and 5 bases from J, with 17 bases in between. The CDR3 loop is CASMSGDYSETQYF. The CDR3 nucleotides read TGTGCCAGCATGAGCGGAGACTACTCGGAGACCCAGTACTTC.

This chain links TRBV4-3 with TRBJ1-5; D ambiguous. CDR1 LGHNA and CDR2 YSLEER come from the germline V gene. Trimming took off 0 bases at V and 5 bases at J, with 11 bases between the two ends. The CDR3 consists of 15 residues. The CDR3 DNA reads as TGCGCCAGCAGCCAAGATCGAGGTTTGTATCAGCCCCAGCATTTT. As protein: CASSQDRGLYQPQHF.